This T cell receptor (beta chain) was sequenced for a study of monozygotic twins with inflammatory bowel disease. TCRdb reprocessed the 5' RACE reads and reports one entry per CDR3 protein, with no DNA. This sample's clone table lists around 370,000 distinct CDR3 sequences. Study-wide results and limits: Discordant twins had repertoire similarity that did not differ from that of concordant twins, possibly from limited power. Distinguishing T cell subtypes was not possible. The co-twins with IBD showed lower TCRbeta diversity (inverse Simpson) than their healthy siblings. Especially with disease activity, IBD patients shared fewer clonotypes with others than healthy twins did.

About this clonotype: Its target is unknown.

CDR1 and CDR2 (germline): SNHLY, FYNNEI. This CDR3 has 20 residues. The chain has TRBV2 and TRBJ2-1; without DNA, the TCRdb call of TRBD2 cannot be checked. The specimen sequenced was blood. This clonotype was sampled from a human donor with ulcerative colitis or Crohn's disease, or a healthy co-twin of an affected twin (not recorded which). CDR3 in amino acids: CASSERSASGGPLGHNEQFF.